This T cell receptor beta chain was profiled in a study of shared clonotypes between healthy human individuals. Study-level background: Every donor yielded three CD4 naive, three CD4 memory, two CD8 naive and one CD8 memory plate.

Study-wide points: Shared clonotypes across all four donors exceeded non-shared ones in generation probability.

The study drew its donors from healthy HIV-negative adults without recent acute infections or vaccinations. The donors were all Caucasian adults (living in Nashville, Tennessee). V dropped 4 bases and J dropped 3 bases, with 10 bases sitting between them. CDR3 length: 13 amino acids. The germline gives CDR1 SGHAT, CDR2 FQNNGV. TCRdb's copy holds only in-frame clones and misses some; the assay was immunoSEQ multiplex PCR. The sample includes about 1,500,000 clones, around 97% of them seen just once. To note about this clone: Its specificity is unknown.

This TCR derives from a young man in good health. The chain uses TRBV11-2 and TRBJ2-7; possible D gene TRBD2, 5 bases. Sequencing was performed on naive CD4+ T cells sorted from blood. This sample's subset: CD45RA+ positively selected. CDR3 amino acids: CASSWSGGYEQYF. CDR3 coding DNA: TGTGCCAGCAGCTGGAGCGGAGGCTACGAGCAGTACTTC. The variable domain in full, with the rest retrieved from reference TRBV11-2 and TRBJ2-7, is EAGVAQSPRYKIIEKRQSVAFWCNPISGHATLYWYQQILGQGPKLLIQFQNNGVVDDSQLPKDRFSAERLKGVDSTLKIQPAKLEDSAVYLCASSWSGGYEQYFGPGTRLTVT.